This TCR beta chain was profiled in a study of T-cell memory formation after mild COVID-19. Constant-segment primers and 5'RACE yielded cDNA libraries for TCR alpha and TCR beta, each carrying sample barcodes and UMIs. TCRdb passed the 5' RACE reads through MiXCR, listing each CDR3 protein once. This table has approximately 500,000 distinct CDR3 sequences, roughly 25% appearing once. General study points: Second-wave clones reaching peak frequency on day 37 lacked confirmed SARS-CoV-2 specificity. Within pre-infection memory, some responding clones were found, suggesting cross-reactive memory joined.

V was pared by 0 bases and J by 4 bases, with 9 bases between. This CDR3 contains 14 residues. From germline, CDR1 is SGHTA and CDR2 FQGNSA. About this clonotype: What it recognizes is unknown.

What was sequenced was PBMCs or a T cell subset sorted from them (not recorded which). This clonotype originated in an adult woman who had mild COVID-19 (a few samples of this study predate the infection). Cell type and time point are not known. This rearrangement joins TRBV7-2 to TRBJ2-5; D is perhaps TRBD1 (5 bases). The CDR3 DNA reads TGTGCCAGCAGCTTAGCGCTAGACAGAGAGACCCAGTACTTC. Its translation is CASSLALDRETQYF.